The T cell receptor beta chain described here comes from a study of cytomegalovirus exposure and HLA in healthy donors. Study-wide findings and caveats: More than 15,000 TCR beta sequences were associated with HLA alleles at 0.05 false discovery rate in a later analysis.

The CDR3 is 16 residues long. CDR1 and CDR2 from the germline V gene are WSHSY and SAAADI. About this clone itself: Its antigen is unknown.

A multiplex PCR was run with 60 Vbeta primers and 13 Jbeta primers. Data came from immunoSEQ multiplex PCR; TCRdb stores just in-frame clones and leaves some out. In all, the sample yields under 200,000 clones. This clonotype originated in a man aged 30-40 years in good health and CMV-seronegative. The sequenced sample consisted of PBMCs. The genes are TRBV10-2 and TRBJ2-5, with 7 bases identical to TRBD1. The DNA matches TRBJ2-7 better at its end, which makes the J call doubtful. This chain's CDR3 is CASSTKTPGQNYEQYF. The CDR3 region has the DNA TGCGCCAGCAGCACTAAGACCCCGGGACAGAACTACGAGCAGTACTTC.